The entry that follows covers one T cell receptor beta chain sequence. The repertoire was sequenced with immunoSEQ multiplex PCR; TCRdb's copy has only in-frame clones and lacks some. The repertoire includes 140,000 or so clones, roughly nine tenths of them detected once, and approximately 10% sits in the top ten. This entry is derived from a study of cytomegalovirus exposure and HLA in healthy donors. V was cut by 0 bases and J by 4 bases, with 13 bases left in between. Per the germline V gene, CDR1 is SGHDT and CDR2 is YYEEEE. The CDR3 has 15 amino acids. This receptor was taken from a woman aged 18-29 years in good health and CMV-seropositive. This chain joins TRBV5-6 and TRBJ2-5; tentatively, D is TRBD2 (5 bases). The source material was PBMCs. The CDR3 DNA reads TGTGCCAGCAGCTTGGAGGCTAGCTCCGGAGAGACCCAGTACTTC. This encodes CASSLEASSGETQYF.